The clone carrying this TCR beta chain has only a few counts. Its antigen is unidentified. Germline V gene data show CDR1 as KGHSH and CDR2 as LQKENI. V shed 1 base and J shed 1 base, with 11 bases lying between them. This CDR3 has 16 residues. This entry belongs to a study of beta chain features in type 1 diabetes. The entirety of the isolated RNA underwent reverse transcription, so expressed TCRB transcripts were sequenced. Libraries were prepared by immunoSEQ multiplex PCR; TCRdb keeps only in-frame clonotypes and omits some of them. Found here are 310,000 or so clones, roughly 11% of them singletons; the top ten hold about 0.014%. Study findings and constraints: Cells that show high TCR expression could be over-represented by cDNA sequencing. PCR, the amplification step, might favor shorter templates, equally in patients and controls.

The chain recombines TRBV18 with TRBJ1-5; possibly TRBD1 for D (6 bases). This sequence originates from a woman aged 25-40 years in good health. What was sequenced was naive CD4+ T cells from blood. The CDR3 bases are TGTGCCAGCTCACCACTTTCGGGGGGCAGCAATCAGCCCCAGCATTTT. Its translation: CASSPLSGGSNQPQHF.